This note documents a single T cell receptor (beta chain) sequence. The data originate from a study of blood T cell repertoires in COVID-19. Overall study context: Material from acute and convalescent COVID-19 was sourced from the United States, Italy and Spain. The cDNA or gDNA used as material had been derived from T cells, B-cell-depleted T cells, or PBMCs.

Authors' analysis steps: Counts of nucleated cells, estimated from reference gene primer amplification, were obtained. Sequencing used immunoSEQ multiplex PCR; TCRdb keeps in-frame clones, though not all of them. For V, J and clone size, that table is used; D and trimming come from the DNA. This table has 95,000 to 150,000 clones, about 83% appearing once. CDR3 length: 13 residues. CDR1 and CDR2 from the germline V gene are LGHNT and FRNRAP. V was cut by 7 bases and J by 6 bases, with 13 bases left in between. This chain links TRBV12-5 with TRBJ1-5; D not certain. This clonotype originated in a man aged 60-69 years with acute or convalescent COVID-19. The sequencing input was peripheral blood. CDR3 nucleotides: TGTGCTAGTGCCCAAGCCCTCGGTCAGCCCCAGCATTTT. Encoded protein: CASAQALGQPQHF.